This T cell receptor beta chain is drawn from a study of shared clonotypes between healthy human individuals. TCRdb's copy holds only in-frame clones and misses some; the assay was immunoSEQ multiplex PCR. The data contain about 2.3 million clones, approximately 93% of them seen just once; the ten biggest clones take up roughly 0.36%. To note about this clone: Its antigen remains unknown.

General study findings and limits: Naive subsets usually exceeded memory subsets in estimated richness.

This CDR3 has 14 residues. V dropped 5 bases and J dropped 0 bases, with 12 bases sitting between them. Germline loops: CDR1 SQVTM, CDR2 ANQGSEA. This clonotype was obtained from a man aged 18 to 30 in good health. Some clones in this sample may be carry-over from other donors' samples. The sequencing sample was made of naive CD4+ T cells from PBMCs. Subset denoted: CD45RA+ positively selected. The chain joins TRBV29-1 to TRBJ2-3; the D is unclear. CDR3 nucleotides: TGCAGCGTTACCCTAGTTTATAGCACAGATACGCAGTATTTT. Translation: CSVTLVYSTDTQYF.